This TCR beta chain was captured by sequencing in a study of technical replicates of blood from several donors. Germline loops: CDR1 SQVTM, CDR2 ANQGSEA. The trim removed 5 bases at V and 0 bases at J, leaving 5 bases unmatched. The CDR3 is 15 residues long. Some clones are missing from TCRdb's copy, which holds only in-frame ones; the method was immunoSEQ multiplex PCR. This repertoire shows tens of thousands of clones, more than 85% found once; its top ten account for under 0.35%. The TCR was taken from a human donor in good health. The chain uses TRBV29-1 and TRBJ2-3; 10 nucleotides agree with TRBD2. Sequenced material: T cells isolated from PBMCs. CDR3 coding DNA: TGCAGCGTTTTTAGCGGGAGGACTAGCACAGATACGCAGTATTTT. Amino acid sequence: CSVFSGRTSTDTQYF.